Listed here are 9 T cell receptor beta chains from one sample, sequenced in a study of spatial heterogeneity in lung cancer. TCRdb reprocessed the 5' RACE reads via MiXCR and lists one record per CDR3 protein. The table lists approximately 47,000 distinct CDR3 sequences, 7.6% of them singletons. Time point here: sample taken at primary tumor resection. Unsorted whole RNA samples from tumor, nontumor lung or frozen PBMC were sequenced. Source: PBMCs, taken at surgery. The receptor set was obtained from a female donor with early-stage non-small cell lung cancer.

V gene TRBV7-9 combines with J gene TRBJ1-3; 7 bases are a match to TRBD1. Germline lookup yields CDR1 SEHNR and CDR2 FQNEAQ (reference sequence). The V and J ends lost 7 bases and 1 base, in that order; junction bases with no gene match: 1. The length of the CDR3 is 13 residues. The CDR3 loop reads CASTRGSGNTIYF. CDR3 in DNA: TGTGCCAGCACCAGGGGGTCTGGAAACACCATATATTTT.

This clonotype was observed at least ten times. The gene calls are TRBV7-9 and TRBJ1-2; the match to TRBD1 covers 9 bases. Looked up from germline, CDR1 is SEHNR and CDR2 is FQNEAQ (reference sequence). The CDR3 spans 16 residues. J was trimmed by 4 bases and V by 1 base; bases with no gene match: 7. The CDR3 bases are TGTGCCAGCAGCTTAGGCGGGACAGGGCTACTCTATGGCTACACCTTC. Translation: CASSLGGTGLLYGYTF.

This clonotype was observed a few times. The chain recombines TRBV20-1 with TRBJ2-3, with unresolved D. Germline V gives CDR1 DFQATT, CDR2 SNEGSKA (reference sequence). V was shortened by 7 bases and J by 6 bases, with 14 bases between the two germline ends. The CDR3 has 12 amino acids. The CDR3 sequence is CSVIDPGDTQYF. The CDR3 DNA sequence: TGCAGTGTTATAGACCCCGGCGATACGCAGTATTTT.

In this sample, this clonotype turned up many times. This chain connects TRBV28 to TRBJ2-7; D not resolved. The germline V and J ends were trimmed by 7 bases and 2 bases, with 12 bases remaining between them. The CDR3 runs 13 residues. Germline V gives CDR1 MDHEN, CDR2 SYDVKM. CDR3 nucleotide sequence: TGTGCCAGCACCCCCACACCCACCTACGAGCAGTACTTC. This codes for CASTPTPTYEQYF.

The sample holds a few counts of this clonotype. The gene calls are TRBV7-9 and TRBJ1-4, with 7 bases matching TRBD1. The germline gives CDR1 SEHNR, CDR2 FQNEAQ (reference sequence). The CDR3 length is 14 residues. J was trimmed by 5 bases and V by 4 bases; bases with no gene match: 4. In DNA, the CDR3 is TGTGCCAGCAGCTGGGGACAGAAGAATGAAAAACTGTTTTTT. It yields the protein CASSWGQKNEKLFF. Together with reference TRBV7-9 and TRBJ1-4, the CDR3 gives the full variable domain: DTGVSQNPRHKITKRGQNVTFRCDPISEHNRLYWYRQTLGQGPEFLTYFQNEAQLEKSRLLSDRFSAERPKGSFSTLEIQRTEQGDSAMYLCASSWGQKNEKLFFGSGTQLSVL.

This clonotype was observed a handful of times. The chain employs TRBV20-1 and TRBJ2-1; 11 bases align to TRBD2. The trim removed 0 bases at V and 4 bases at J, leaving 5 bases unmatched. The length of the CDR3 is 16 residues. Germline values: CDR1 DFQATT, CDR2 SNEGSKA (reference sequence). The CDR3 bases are TGCAGTGCTAGAGATCCCCTAGCGGGGGGATACAATGAGCAGTTCTTC. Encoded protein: CSARDPLAGGYNEQFF.

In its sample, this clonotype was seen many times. As DNA, the CDR3 is TGTGCCAGCAGTTACCCCACCGGGTACACTGAAGCTTTCTTT. Translating it yields CASSYPTGYTEAFF. The V call is TRBV6-2 or TRBV6-3, the J call TRBJ1-1; D not resolved. This CDR3 contains 14 residues. Germline loops: CDR1 MNHEY, CDR2 SVGEGT. Trimming pared 2 bases from V and 3 bases from J, leaving 10 bases between.

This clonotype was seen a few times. The CDR3 region is CSARKPGTGNTEAFF. The CDR3 nucleotides read TGCAGTGCTAGGAAGCCCGGGACGGGGAACACTGAAGCTTTCTTT. The V gene is TRBV20-1, the J gene TRBJ1-1, with a weak D call TRBD1 (5 bases). Germline loops: CDR1 DFQATT, CDR2 SNEGSKA (reference sequence). The CDR3 has 15 residues. The V and J ends lost 3 bases and 1 base respectively, with 15 bases between them.

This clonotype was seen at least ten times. CDR3 sequence reads: CASSLAGARTEAFF. As DNA, the CDR3 is TGCGCCAGCAGCTTGGCGGGGGCGAGGACTGAAGCTTTCTTT. The chain combines TRBV5-1 with TRBJ1-1; D is perhaps TRBD1 (6 bases). Germline values: CDR1 SGHRS, CDR2 YFSETQ. Trimming took 0 bases from V and 5 from J, leaving 11 bases between them. The CDR3 length is 14 residues. Looking up the rest from reference TRBV5-1 and TRBJ1-1 gives the full variable domain: KAGVTQTPRYLIKTRGQQVTLSCSPISGHRSVSWYQQTPGQGLQFLFEYFSETQRNKGNFPGRFSGRQFSNSRSEMNVSTLELGDSALYLCASSLAGARTEAFFGQGTRLTVV.